One TCR beta chain is described in this entry. Its antigen remains unidentified. These data come from a study of OX40 agonist ivuxolimab in advanced cancers. The study, taken as a whole, reports: Part of the nonresponder group also had normalized T-cell clonal expansion that was low.

The table came from immunoSEQ multiplex PCR; TCRdb's copy has only in-frame clones and leaves some out. Of 35,000 to 40,000 clones listed, about 87% were seen once; the top ten hold approximately 31%. The ends lost 4 bases at V and 9 bases at J; junction bases unmatched: 9. CDR1 SGDLS and CDR2 YYNGEE come from the germline V gene. The CDR3 runs to 14 residues. The chain joins TRBV9 to TRBJ2-1; 8 bases align to TRBD2. The TCR comes from an adult with an advanced solid tumor such as melanoma, head and neck, liver or kidney cancer. This sample comprised CD4+ or CD8+ T cells sorted from blood, obtained in a trial of the OX40 agonist ivuxolimab. The CDR3 loop reads CASSIQSGSTEQFF. CDR3 sequence (DNA): TGTGCCAGCAGCATCCAGAGCGGGAGCACTGAGCAGTTCTTC. Based on the CDR3 plus reference TRBV9 and TRBJ2-1, the full variable domain is DSGVTQTPKHLITATGQRVTLRCSPRSGDLSVYWYQQSLDQGLQFLIQYYNGEERAKGNILERFSAQQFPDLHSELNLSSLELGDSALYFCASSIQSGSTEQFFGPGTRLTVL.